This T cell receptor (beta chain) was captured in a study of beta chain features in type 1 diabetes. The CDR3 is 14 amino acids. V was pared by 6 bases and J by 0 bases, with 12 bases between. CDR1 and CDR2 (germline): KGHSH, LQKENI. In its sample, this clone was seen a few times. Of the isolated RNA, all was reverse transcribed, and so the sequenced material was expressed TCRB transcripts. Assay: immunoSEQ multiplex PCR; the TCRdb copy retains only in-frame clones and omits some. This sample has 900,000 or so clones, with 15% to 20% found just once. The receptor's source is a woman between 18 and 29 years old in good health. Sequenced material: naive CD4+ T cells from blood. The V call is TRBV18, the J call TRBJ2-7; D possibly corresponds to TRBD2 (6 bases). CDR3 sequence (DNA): TGTGCCAGCTCGATAGCGGAACTCTCCTACGAGCAGTACTTC. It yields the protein CASSIAELSYEQYF.